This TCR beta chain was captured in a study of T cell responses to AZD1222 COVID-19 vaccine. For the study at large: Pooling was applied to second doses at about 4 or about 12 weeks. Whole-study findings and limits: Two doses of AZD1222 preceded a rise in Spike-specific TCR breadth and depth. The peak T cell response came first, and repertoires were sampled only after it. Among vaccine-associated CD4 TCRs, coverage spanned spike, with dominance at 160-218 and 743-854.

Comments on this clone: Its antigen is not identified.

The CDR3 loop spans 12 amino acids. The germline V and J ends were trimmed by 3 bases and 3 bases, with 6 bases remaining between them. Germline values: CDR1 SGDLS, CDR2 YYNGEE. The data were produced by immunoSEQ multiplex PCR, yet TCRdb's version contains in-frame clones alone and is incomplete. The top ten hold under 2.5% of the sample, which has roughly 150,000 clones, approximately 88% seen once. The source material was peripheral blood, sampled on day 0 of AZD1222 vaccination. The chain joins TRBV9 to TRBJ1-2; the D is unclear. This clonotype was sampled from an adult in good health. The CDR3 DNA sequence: TGTGCCAGCAGCGCGATCTACTATGGCTACACCTTC. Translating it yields CASSAIYYGYTF. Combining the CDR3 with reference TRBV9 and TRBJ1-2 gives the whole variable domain DSGVTQTPKHLITATGQRVTLRCSPRSGDLSVYWYQQSLDQGLQFLIQYYNGEERAKGNILERFSAQQFPDLHSELNLSSLELGDSALYFCASSAIYYGYTFGSGTRLTVV.